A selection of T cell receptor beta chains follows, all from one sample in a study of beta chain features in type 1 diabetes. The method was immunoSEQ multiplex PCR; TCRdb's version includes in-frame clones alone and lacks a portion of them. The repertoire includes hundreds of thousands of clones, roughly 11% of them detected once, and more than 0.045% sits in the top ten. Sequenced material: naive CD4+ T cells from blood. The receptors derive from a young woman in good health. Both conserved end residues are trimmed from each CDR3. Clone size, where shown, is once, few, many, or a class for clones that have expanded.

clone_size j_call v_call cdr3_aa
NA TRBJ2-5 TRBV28 ASSIPTRTSRRETQY
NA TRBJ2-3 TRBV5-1 ASSLEQPSTDTQY
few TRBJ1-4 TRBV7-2 ASREDPGSKLF
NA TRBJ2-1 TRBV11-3 ASGYTYNEQF
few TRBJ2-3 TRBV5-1 ASSLDPTSGGLDTQY
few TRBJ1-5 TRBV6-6 ASSRYRGQSNQPQH
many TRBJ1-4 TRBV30 AWALNGNEKLF
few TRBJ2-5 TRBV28 ASTTGAETQY
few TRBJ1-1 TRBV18 ASSVQNTEAF
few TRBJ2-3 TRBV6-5 ASSPGGGGDTQY
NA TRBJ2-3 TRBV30 AATGAGQGALLGTDTQY
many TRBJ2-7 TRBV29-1 SVDTGTSHS
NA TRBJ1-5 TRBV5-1 ASSLEGAGNQPQH
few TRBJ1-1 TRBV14 ASSQGTVNTEAF
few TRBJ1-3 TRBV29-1 SGGTAGNTIY
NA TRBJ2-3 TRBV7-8 ASSLGGLAVRTDTQY
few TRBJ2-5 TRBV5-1 ASSLGGQTQETQY
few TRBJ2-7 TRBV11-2 ASSANRRGRYYEQY
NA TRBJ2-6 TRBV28 ASSYLATGANVLT
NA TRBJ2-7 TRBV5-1 ASSLAGGPSYEQY
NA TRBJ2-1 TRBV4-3 ASSQEGTSGSPQQF
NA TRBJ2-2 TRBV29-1 SAKRGSNTGELF
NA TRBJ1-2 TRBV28 ASSSTRTGHDT
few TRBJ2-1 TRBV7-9 ASRASYNEQF
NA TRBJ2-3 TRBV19 ASSITRRVDTQY
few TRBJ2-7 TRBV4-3 ASSQGQGRTYEQY
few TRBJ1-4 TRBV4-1 ASSPKVGGLPEKLF
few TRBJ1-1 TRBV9 ASSVDGGGGTEAF
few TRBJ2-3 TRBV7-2 ASSLTGTTNTDTQY
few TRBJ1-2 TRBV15 ATSRDVGAYGYT
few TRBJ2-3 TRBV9 ASSVVPGLAIDTQY
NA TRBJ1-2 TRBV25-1 ASSPMAGTAGYT
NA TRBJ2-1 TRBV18 ASSPGTSGDNEQF
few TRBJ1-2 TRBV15 ATSRESYGYT
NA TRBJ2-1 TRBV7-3 ASSPQGYNEQF
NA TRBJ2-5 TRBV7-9 ASSLPPQETQY
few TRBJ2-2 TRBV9 ASSARPGWDRNTGELF
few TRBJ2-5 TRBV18 ASSPIHDNQETQY
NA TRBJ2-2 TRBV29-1 SAHTLAGDSTGELF
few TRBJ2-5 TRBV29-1 SVEWQQETQY
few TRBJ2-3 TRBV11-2 ASSVQDSRSY
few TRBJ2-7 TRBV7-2 ASSSSEWVREQY
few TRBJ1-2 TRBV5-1 ASSPSLEARGYT
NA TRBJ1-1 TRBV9 ASSVVGRLALDTEAF
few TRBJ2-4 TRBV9 ASSVSGDRNIQY
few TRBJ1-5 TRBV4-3 ASSVSVQGQAGQPQH